These 6 T cell receptor beta chains share one sample of origin, sequenced in a study of blood T cell repertoires in COVID-19. The assay was immunoSEQ multiplex PCR, and TCRdb's table has in-frame clones only and misses some. The sample includes 150,000 to 200,000 clones, approximately 88% of them seen just once. Sequencing input: peripheral blood. These TCRs come from a woman aged 25 to 39 with acute or convalescent COVID-19.

The chain is built from TRBV18 and TRBJ2-7, with 7 bases aligning to TRBD2. CDR1 and CDR2 (germline): KGHSH, LQKENI. V lost 5 bases and J lost 3; bases outside the gene matches: 13. This CDR3 has 16 amino acids. CDR3 amino acids: CASSSEGGRRDYEQYF. CDR3 DNA: TGTGCCAGCTCATCAGAGGGAGGGAGGCGGGACTACGAGCAGTACTTC.

The chain links TRBV5-6 to TRBJ1-4; 9 bases are a match to TRBD1. Germline V gene sequence: CDR1 SGHDT, CDR2 YYEEEE. This CDR3 is 13 amino acids long. Trimming at V came to 4 bases and at J to 10 bases, leaving 5 bases not matched to a gene. CDR3 DNA: TGTGCCAGCAGCGCCGGACAGGGGCGAAAACTGTTTTTT. It is translated as CASSAGQGRKLFF.

CDR3 bases: TGTGCCAGCAGTGAACTTTGGGGAGGTAGCGGAAATGGCTACACCTTC. Translation: CASSELWGGSGNGYTF. The chain recombines TRBV6-1 with TRBJ1-2, with no clear D. The CDR3 has 16 amino acids. Trimming cost V 2 bases and J 6 bases, with 19 bases left between them. The germline V gene has CDR1 MNHNS and CDR2 SASEGT.

The rearrangement joins TRBV19 to TRBJ2-1, with 8 nucleotides matching TRBD1. Germline values: CDR1 LNHDA, CDR2 SQIVND (reference sequence). Trimming cost V 8 bases and J 4 bases; bases outside gene matches: 4. This CDR3 contains 13 residues. Here the CDR3 reads CASSQGAYNEQFF. CDR3 in DNA: TGTGCCAGTTCCCAGGGGGCTTACAATGAGCAGTTCTTC.

The table lists this clone with a few counts. The J gene is TRBJ1-5, the V gene TRBV2; D not certain. The CDR3 covers 12 residues. V shed 6 bases and J shed 6 bases, with 9 bases lying between them. CDR1 is SNHLY, CDR2 FYNNEI, per germline. CDR3 coding DNA: TGTGCCAGCAGCCTTGAGCGTCAGCCCCAGCATTTT. Amino acids: CASSLERQPQHF.

The rearrangement uses TRBV19 and TRBJ2-5; 9 bases are a match to TRBD1. Germline assignment: CDR1 LNHDA and CDR2 SQIVND (reference sequence). CDR3 size: 16 residues. Unmatched junction bases numbered 9, after V lost 3 bases and J lost 4 bases. The CDR3 DNA reads TGTGCCAGTAGTATTCACCCGGGACAGGGAGGAGAGACCCAGTACTTC. Encoded protein: CASSIHPGQGGETQYF.